This T cell receptor (beta chain) was obtained from a study of CD8+ T cells in alopecia areata. Across the study: Treated patients were scored for severity by percent of scalp affected. Points from the study as a whole: One nonresponder leaves baseline CD8+ expansion's link to response uncertain.

This clone has more than one count but fewer than ten. What it recognizes is unknown. The CDR3 has 13 amino acids. Germline loops: CDR1 SGHNT, CDR2 YYREEE (reference sequence). Between the trimmed V and J ends, which lost 1 base and 5 bases, there was a span of 6 bases. TCR sequencing used cDNA made by reverse transcription of extracted RNA. Method: immunoSEQ multiplex PCR; TCRdb's copy keeps in-frame clones and lacks some. The sample lists about 110,000 clones; 50% to 65% were seen once. As to treatment: oral pan-JAK inhibitor, 5-10 mg twice daily. Sampling of alopecia areata patients yielded lesional scalp punch biopsies as well as peripheral blood.

The rearrangement uses TRBV5-4 and TRBJ2-2; D is unresolved. The TCR originated in a human donor with alopecia areata. Sequencing was performed on CD4+ T cells sorted from blood, taken at week 24, from a patient treated with tofacitinib. As DNA, the CDR3 is TGTGCCAGCAGCTTGCCTGGAACCGGGGAGCTGTTTTTT. Its translation: CASSLPGTGELFF.